These 9 T cell receptor beta chains were sequenced from one sample in a study of blood T cell repertoires in COVID-19. Produced via immunoSEQ multiplex PCR; TCRdb's table is partial and in-frame only. The sample shows roughly 120,000 clones, 75% to 90% of them seen only once. Sequenced input: peripheral blood. The source of these receptors is a woman in her sixties or seventies with acute or convalescent COVID-19.

As regards this clone: Different DNA sequences within this sample yield the same CDR3. CDR3 loop: CASSLAPGGLETQYF. Here the CDR3 DNA reads TGCGCCAGCAGCTTGGCTCCAGGGGGCCTAGAGACCCAGTACTTC. V usage is TRBV5-1 and J usage is TRBJ2-5, with 8 bases lining up with TRBD1. CDR1 and CDR2 from the germline V gene are SGHRS and YFSETQ. J was trimmed by 4 bases and V by 0 bases; bases with no gene match: 5. This CDR3 region has 15 residues.

The rearrangement joins TRBV7-2 to TRBJ2-5; D is perhaps TRBD2 (7 bases). The CDR3 runs 13 residues. V lost 4 bases and J 5 bases, leaving 11 bases between the germline ends. Germline CDR1 reads SGHTA; CDR2 reads FQGNSA. DNA for the CDR3: TGTGCCAGCAGCTGGGGGGGCCTGGAGACCCAGTACTTC. Translation gives CASSWGGLETQYF.

The chain has TRBV5-6 and TRBJ1-2, with D uncertain. The CDR3 consists of 14 residues. Trimming took off 0 bases at V and 0 bases at J, with 6 bases between the two ends. Germline lookup yields CDR1 SGHDT and CDR2 YYEEEE. Written as DNA, the CDR3 is TGTGCCAGCAGCTTGGCGCTAGCTAACTATGGCTACACCTTC. Its translation is CASSLALANYGYTF.

The chain combines TRBV7-9 with TRBJ1-6; 8 bases fit TRBD1. The V and J ends lost 3 bases and 7 bases, in that order; junction bases with no gene match: 2. The CDR3 consists of 14 residues. Germline assignment: CDR1 SEHNR and CDR2 FQNEAQ (reference sequence). The CDR3 DNA sequence: TGTGCCAGCAGCTTGACAGGGGTAAATTCACCCCTCCACTTT. This sequence encodes CASSLTGVNSPLHF.

The chain is built from TRBV10-2 and TRBJ2-7; TRBD1 matches 8 bases. With 6 bases clipped from V and 3 bases from J, the junction kept 7 bases outside the gene matches. The germline V gene encodes CDR1 WSHSY and CDR2 SAAADI. The length of the CDR3 is 14 residues. The CDR3 loop reads CASSVGQGFYEQYF. Here the CDR3 DNA reads TGCGCCAGCAGCGTTGGACAGGGCTTCTACGAGCAGTACTTC.

The J gene is TRBJ2-1, the V gene TRBV30; maybe TRBD1 (6 bases). Between the trimmed V and J ends, which lost 5 bases and 0 bases, there was a span of 11 bases. Germline lookup yields CDR1 GTSNPN and CDR2 SVGIG (reference sequence). The CDR3 length is 14 residues. CDR3 sequence reads: CAWSRGSSYNEQFF. The DNA of the CDR3 is TGTGCCTGGTCAAGGGGGAGCTCCTACAATGAGCAGTTCTTC.

The chain carries TRBV14 and TRBJ2-5; the D gene is possibly TRBD2 (5 bases). Trimming removed 1 base at V and 5 bases at J, with 17 bases between. The CDR3 is 16 residues long. Germline-derived CDR1 and CDR2 are SGHDN and FVKESK. CDR3 bases: TGTGCCAGCAGCCAAGGTGGGAGCGGTCAGACGGAGACCCAGTACTTC. Its protein is CASSQGGSGQTETQYF.

The chain is built from TRBV30 and TRBJ2-2; D possibly corresponds to TRBD2 (5 bases). This CDR3 region has 15 residues. V lost 1 base, J lost 4 bases, and 13 bases lay in between. Germline lookup yields CDR1 GTSNPN and CDR2 SVGIG (reference sequence). The chain's CDR3 is CAWSDSPGGTGELFF. DNA of the CDR3: TGTGCCTGGAGTGACAGCCCCGGAGGCACCGGGGAGCTGTTTTTT. Looking up the rest from reference TRBV30 and TRBJ2-2 gives the full variable domain: SQTIHQWPATLVQPVGSPLSLECTVEGTSNPNLYWYRQAAGRGLQLLFYSVGIGQISSEVPQNLSASRPQDRQFILSSKKLLLSDSGFYLCAWSDSPGGTGELFFGEGSRLTVL.

The sample holds one count of this clone. The chain joins TRBV21-1 to TRBJ2-5; TRBD2, as called in the table, went unchecked against the DNA. TRBV21-1 is described as a pseudogene. The CDR3 has 18 residues. CDR3 protein: CASSKVAGAGLVQETQYF. In DNA, the CDR3 is TGTGCCAGCAGCAAAGTCGCGGGGGCAGGGCTGGTCCAAGAGACCCAGTACTTC.